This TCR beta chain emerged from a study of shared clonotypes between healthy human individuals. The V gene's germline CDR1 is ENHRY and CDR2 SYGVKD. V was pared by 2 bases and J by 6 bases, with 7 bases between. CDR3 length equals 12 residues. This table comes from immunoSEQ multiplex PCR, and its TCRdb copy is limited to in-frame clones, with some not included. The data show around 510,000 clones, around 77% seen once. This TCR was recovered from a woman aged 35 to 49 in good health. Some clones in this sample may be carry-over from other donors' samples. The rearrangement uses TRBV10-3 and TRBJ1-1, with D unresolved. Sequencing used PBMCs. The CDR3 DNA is TGTGCCATCAGTGAGAAGTGGTCTGAAGCTTTCTTT. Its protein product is CAISEKWSEAFF.